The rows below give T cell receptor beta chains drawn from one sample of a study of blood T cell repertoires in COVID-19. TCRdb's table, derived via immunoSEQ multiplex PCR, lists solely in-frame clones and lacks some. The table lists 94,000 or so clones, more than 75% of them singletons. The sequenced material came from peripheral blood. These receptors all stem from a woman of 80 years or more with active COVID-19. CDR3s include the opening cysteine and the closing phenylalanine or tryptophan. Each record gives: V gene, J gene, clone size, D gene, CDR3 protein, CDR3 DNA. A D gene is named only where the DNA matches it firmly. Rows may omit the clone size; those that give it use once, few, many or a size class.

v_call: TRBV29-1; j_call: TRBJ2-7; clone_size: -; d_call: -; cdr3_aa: CSVGFHRTTYEQYF; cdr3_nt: TGCAGCGTTGGCTTCCACAGGACGACTTACGAGCAGTACTTC
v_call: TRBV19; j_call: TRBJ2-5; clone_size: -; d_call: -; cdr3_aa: CASSPGGGTETQYF; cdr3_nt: TGTGCCAGTAGTCCTGGCGGGGGCACAGAGACCCAGTACTTC
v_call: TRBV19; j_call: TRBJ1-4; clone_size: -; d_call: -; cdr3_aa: CASRDSANEKLFF; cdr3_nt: TGTGCCAGCCGGGACTCGGCTAATGAAAAACTGTTTTTT
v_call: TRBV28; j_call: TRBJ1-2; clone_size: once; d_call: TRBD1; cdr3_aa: CAITEGGGGYTF; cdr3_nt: TGTGCCATAACCGAAGGGGGCGGTGGCTACACCTTC
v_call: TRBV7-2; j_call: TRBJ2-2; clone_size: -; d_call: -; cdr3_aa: CASSLVRTGELFF; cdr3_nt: TGTGCCAGCAGCTTAGTGAGAACCGGGGAGCTGTTTTTT
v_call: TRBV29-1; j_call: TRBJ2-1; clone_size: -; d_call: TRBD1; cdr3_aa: CSVEGAEVGQRTYNEQFF; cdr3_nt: TGCAGCGTTGAAGGGGCAGAGGTGGGACAGCGCACCTACAATGAGCAGTTCTTC
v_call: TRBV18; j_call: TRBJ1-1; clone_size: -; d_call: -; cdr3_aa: CASSPTRDTEAFF; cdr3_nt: TGTGCCAGCTCACCAACGCGGGACACTGAAGCTTTCTTT
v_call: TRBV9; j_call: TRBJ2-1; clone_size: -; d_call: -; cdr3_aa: CASSVASLTYNEQFF; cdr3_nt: TGTGCCAGCAGCGTAGCGTCCCTTACCTACAATGAGCAGTTCTTC
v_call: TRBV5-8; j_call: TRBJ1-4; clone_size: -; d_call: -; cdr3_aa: CASSPWAGMRTNEKLFF; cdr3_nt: TGTGCCAGCAGCCCGTGGGCGGGGATGCGGACTAATGAAAAACTGTTTTTT
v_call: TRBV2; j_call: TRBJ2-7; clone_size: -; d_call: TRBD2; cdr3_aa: CASSDHMAGGTYEQYF; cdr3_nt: TGTGCCAGCAGTGATCATATGGCGGGAGGGACCTACGAGCAGTACTTC
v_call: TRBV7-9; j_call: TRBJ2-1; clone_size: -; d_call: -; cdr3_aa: CASSQHYLDSHGEQFF; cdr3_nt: TGTGCCAGCAGCCAGCACTACCTGGACAGTCACGGGGAGCAGTTCTTC
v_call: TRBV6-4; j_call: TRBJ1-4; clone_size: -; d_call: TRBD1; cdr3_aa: CASSRTGGVANEKLFF; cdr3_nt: TGTGCCAGCAGTCGGACAGGGGGAGTAGCTAATGAAAAACTGTTTTTT
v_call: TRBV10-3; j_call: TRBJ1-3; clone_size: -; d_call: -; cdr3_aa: CAISEFGFGNTIYF; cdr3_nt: TGTGCCATCAGTGAGTTCGGTTTTGGAAACACCATATATTTT
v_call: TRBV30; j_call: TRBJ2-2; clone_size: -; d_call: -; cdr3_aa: CAWSVRTPGELFF; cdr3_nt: TGTGCCTGGAGTGTAAGAACACCCGGGGAGCTGTTTTTT
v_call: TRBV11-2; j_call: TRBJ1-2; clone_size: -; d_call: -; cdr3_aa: CASSLAWYRDGYTF; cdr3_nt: TGTGCCAGCAGCTTAGCTTGGTACAGGGATGGCTACACCTTC
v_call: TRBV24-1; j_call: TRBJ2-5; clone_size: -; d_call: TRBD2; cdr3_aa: CATSDRILTSGGIQETQYF; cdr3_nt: TGTGCCACCAGTGATCGGATACTTACTAGCGGAGGTATCCAAGAGACCCAGTACTTC
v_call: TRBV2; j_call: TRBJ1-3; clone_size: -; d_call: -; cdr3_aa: CASSEATGTSGNTIYF; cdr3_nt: TGTGCCAGCAGTGAAGCGACAGGCACCTCTGGAAACACCATATATTTT
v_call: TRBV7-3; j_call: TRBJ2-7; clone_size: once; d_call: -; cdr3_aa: CASSSITRDLSYEQYF; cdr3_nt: TGTGCCAGCAGCTCGATTACCCGGGACTTATCCTACGAGCAGTACTTC
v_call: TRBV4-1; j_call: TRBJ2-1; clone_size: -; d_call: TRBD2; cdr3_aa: CASSQGNGREGRSNEQFF; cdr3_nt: TGCGCCAGCAGCCAAGGAAATGGGCGGGAGGGCCGAAGCAATGAGCAGTTCTTC
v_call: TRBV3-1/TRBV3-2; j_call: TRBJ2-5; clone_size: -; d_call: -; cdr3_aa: CASSQVGSAQETQYF; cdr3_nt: TGTGCCAGCAGCCAAGTGGGTAGCGCCCAAGAGACCCAGTACTTC
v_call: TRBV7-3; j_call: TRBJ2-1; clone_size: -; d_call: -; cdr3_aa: CASSLERRFEQFF; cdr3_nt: TGTGCCAGCAGTCTCGAGCGGCGTTTTGAGCAGTTCTTC
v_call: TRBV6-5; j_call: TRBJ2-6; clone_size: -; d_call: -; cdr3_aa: CASTSSSGANVLTF; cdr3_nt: TGTGCCAGCACCTCGAGCTCTGGGGCCAACGTCCTGACTTTC
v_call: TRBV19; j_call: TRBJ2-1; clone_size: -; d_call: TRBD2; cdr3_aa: CASSIYRTSGRTYNEQFF; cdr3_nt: TGTGCCAGTAGTATATACCGCACTAGCGGGAGGACCTACAATGAGCAGTTCTTC
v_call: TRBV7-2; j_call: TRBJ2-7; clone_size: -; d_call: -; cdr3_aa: CASSLVWTSSYEQYF; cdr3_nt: TGTGCCAGCAGCTTAGTATGGACAAGCTCCTACGAGCAGTACTTC
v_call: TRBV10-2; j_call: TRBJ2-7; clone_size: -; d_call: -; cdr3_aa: CASTPSSAYEQYF; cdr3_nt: TGCGCCAGCACTCCTAGTTCTGCCTACGAGCAGTACTTC
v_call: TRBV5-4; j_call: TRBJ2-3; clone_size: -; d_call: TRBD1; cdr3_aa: CASSKRQGADTQYF; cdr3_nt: TGTGCCAGCAGCAAACGACAGGGGGCAGATACGCAGTATTTT
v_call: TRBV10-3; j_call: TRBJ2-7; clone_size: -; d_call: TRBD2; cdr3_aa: CAITRTSGSYEQYF; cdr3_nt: TGTGCCATCACCCGGACTAGCGGGAGTTACGAGCAGTACTTC
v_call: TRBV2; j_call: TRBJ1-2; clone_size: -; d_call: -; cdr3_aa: CASSSVSRVEGYTF; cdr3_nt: TGTGCCAGCAGCTCCGTCTCCAGGGTGGAGGGCTACACCTTC
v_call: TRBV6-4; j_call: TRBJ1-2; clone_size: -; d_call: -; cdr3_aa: CASRDLARLNYGYTF; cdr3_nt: TGTGCCAGCAGGGACTTGGCGCGGCTCAACTATGGCTACACCTTC
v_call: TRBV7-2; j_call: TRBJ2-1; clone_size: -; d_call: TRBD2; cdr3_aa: CASSTTSGRDDEQFF; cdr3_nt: TGTGCCAGCAGCACCACTAGCGGGAGAGACGATGAGCAGTTCTTC
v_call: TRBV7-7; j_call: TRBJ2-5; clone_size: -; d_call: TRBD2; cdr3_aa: CASSLDGGLAGGETQYF; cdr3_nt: TGTGCCAGCAGCTTAGATGGCGGGCTAGCGGGAGGAGAGACCCAGTACTTC
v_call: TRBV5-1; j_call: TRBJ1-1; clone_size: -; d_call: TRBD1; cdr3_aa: CASSTPTGTGDMYTEAFF; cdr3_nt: TGCGCCAGCAGCACCCCCACCGGGACAGGGGACATGTACACTGAAGCTTTCTTT
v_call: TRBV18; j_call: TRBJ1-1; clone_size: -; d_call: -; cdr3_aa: CASSPSTANTEAFF; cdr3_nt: TGTGCCAGCTCACCTTCAACAGCGAACACTGAAGCTTTCTTT
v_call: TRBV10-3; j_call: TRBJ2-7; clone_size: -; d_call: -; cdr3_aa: CAISEGVPGEQYF; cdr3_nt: TGTGCCATCAGCGAAGGGGTTCCTGGGGAGCAGTACTTC
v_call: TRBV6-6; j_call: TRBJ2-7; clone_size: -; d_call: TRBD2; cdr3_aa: CASSRTSRSSYEQYF; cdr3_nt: TGTGCCAGCAGTCGGACTAGCAGAAGCTCCTACGAGCAGTACTTC
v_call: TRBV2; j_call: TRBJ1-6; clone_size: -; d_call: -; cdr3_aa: CASSVEGPLHF; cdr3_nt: TGTGCCAGCAGTGTGGAGGGGCCCCTCCACTTT
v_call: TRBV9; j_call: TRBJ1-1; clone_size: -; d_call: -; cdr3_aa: CASSDKSRGYTEAFF; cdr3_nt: TGTGCCAGCAGCGACAAATCAAGGGGCTACACTGAAGCTTTCTTT
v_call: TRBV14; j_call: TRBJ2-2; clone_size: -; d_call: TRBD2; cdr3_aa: CASSQSSGGAYTGELFF; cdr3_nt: TGTGCCAGCAGCCAATCTAGCGGGGGAGCCTACACCGGGGAGCTGTTTTTT
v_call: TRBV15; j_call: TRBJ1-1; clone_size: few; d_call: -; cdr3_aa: CATSRGPSGMNTEAFF; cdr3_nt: TGTGCCACCAGCAGAGGGCCGTCAGGGATGAACACTGAAGCTTTCTTT
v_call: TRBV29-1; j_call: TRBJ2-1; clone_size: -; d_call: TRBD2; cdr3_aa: CSGGVGGSSYNEQFF; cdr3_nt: TGCAGCGGTGGGGTAGGCGGGAGCTCCTACAATGAGCAGTTCTTC
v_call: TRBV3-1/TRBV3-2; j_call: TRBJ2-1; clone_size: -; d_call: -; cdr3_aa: CASSPTGRGTAREQFF; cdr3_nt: TGTGCCAGCAGCCCCACTGGTCGCGGGACGGCGAGGGAGCAGTTCTTC
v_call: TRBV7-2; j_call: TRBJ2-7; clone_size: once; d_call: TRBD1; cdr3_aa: CASSFGTGNYEQYF; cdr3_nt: TGTGCCAGCAGCTTTGGGACAGGGAACTACGAGCAGTACTTC
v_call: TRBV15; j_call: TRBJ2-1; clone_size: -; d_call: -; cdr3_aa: CATSTQRASSYNEQFF; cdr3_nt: TGTGCCACCAGCACCCAGCGGGCGAGCTCCTACAATGAGCAGTTCTTC
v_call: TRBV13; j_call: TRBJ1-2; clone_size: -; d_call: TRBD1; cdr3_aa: CASSSRGAAYGYTF; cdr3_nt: TGTGCCAGCAGCTCCAGGGGGGCAGCTTATGGCTACACCTTC
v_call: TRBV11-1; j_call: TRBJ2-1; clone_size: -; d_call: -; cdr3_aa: CASSLPGLAREQFF; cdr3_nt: TGTGCCAGCAGCTTACCGGGACTGGCTCGTGAGCAGTTCTTC
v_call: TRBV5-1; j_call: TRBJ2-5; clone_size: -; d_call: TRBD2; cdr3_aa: CASSIAGGFGETQYF; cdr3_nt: TGCGCCAGCAGCATAGCGGGAGGGTTTGGAGAGACCCAGTACTTC
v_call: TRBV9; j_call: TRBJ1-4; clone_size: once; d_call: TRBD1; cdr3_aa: CASSPGLRQGSNEKLFF; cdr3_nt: TGTGCCAGCAGCCCCGGGCTTCGACAGGGCTCGAATGAAAAACTGTTTTTT
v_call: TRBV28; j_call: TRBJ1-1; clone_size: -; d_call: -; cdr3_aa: CASTRPRRSLNTEAFF; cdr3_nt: TGTGCCAGCACACGCCCCCGGAGGTCCCTGAACACTGAAGCTTTCTTT
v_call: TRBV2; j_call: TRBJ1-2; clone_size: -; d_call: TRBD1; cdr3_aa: CASRPGTGDGYTF; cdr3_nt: TGTGCCAGCAGACCCGGGACAGGGGATGGCTACACCTTC